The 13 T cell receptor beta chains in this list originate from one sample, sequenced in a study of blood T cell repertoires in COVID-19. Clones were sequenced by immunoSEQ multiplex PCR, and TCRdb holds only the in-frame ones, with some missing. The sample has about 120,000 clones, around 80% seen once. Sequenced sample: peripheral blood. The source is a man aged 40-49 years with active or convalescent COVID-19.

CDR3 bases: TGTGCCAGCAGCTCCCCAACCCACGGGGGGAACATTCAGTACTTC. The encoded protein is CASSSPTHGGNIQYF. The chain has TRBV7-9 and TRBJ2-4, with 7 nucleotides matching TRBD2. The J segment lost 7 bases and the V segment lost 4 bases, leaving 10 bases of the junction unmatched. Germline-derived CDR1 and CDR2 are SEHNR and FQNEAQ (reference sequence). This CDR3 region has 15 residues.

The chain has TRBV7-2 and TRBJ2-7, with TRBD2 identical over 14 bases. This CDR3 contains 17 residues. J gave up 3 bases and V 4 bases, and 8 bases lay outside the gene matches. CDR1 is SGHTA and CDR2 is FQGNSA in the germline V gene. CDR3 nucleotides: TGTGCCAGCAGCTCCGGGACTAGCGGGGGCCCCATCTACGAGCAGTACTTC. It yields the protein CASSSGTSGGPIYEQYF.

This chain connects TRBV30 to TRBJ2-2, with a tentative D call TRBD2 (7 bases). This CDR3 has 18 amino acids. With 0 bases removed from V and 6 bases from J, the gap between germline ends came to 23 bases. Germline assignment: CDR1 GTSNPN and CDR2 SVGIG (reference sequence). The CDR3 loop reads CAWSVDLGGVQPPGELFF. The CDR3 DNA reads TGTGCCTGGAGTGTAGACTTAGGGGGGGTTCAGCCTCCCGGGGAGCTGTTTTTT.

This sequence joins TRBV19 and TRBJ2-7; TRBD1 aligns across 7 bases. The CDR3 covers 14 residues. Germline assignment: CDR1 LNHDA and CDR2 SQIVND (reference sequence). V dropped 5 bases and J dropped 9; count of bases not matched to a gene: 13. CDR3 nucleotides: TGTGCCAGTAGTGAGGGGGACAGCGGCATAAGGCAGTACTTC. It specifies CASSEGDSGIRQYF.

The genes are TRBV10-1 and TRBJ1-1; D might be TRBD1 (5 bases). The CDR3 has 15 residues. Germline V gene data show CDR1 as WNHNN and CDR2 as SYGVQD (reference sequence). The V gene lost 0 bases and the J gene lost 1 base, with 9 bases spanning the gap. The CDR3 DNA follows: TGCGCCAGCAGTGAGTCAGGGGTACCGAACACTGAAGCTTTCTTT. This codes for CASSESGVPNTEAFF.

Written as DNA, the CDR3 is TGTGCCAGCTCTATTAACAGGGGAACCAATCAGCCCCAGCATTTT. This gives the protein CASSINRGTNQPQHF. The V call is TRBV7-2, the J call TRBJ1-5, with 7 bases aligning to TRBD1. Germline trimming cut 8 bases from V and 3 bases from J; bases unmatched to any gene: 10. This CDR3 has 15 amino acids. The germline V gene has CDR1 SGHTA and CDR2 FQGNSA.

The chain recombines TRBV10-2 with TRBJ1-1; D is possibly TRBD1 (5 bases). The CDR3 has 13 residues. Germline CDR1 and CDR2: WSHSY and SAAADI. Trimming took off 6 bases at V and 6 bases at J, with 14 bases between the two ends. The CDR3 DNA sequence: TGCGCCAGCAGGAGGGGCCGGGGGGCTGAAGCTTTCTTT. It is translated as CASRRGRGAEAFF.

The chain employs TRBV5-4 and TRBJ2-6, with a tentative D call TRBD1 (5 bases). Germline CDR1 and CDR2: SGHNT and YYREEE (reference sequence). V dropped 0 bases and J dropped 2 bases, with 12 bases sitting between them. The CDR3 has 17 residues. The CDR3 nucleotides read TGTGCCAGCAGCTTGGGTGAAGGGGTAGCTGGGGCCAACGTCCTGACTTTC. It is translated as CASSLGEGVAGANVLTF.

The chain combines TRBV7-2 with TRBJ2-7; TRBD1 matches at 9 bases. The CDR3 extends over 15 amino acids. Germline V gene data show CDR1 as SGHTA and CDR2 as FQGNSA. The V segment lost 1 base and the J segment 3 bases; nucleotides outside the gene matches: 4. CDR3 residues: CASSLGQTGGYEQYF. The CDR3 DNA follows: TGTGCCAGCAGCTTAGGTCAGACAGGGGGCTACGAGCAGTACTTC.

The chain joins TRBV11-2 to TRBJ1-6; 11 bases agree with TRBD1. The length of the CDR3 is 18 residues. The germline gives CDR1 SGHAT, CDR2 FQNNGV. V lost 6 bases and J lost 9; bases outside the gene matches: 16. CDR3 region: CASRPMIYTGTGGSPLHF. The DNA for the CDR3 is TGTGCCAGCAGGCCTATGATTTACACCGGGACAGGGGGTTCACCCCTCCACTTT.

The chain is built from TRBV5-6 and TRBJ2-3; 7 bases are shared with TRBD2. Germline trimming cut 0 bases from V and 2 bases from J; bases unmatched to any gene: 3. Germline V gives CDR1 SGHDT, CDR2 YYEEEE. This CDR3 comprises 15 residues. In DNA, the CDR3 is TGTGCCAGCAGCTTGGGGCTAGCGGCCACAGATACGCAGTATTTT. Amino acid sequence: CASSLGLAATDTQYF.

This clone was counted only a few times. The CDR3 DNA reads TGTGCCAGCAGCTCAGGGGGGAATTCACCCCTCCACTTT. This gives the protein CASSSGGNSPLHF. The V call is TRBV5-6, the J call TRBJ1-6; 7 bases are shared with TRBD1. The CDR3 has 13 amino acids. V lost 3 bases to trimming and J lost 7 bases; unmatched junction nucleotides: 1. Germline V gene lookup returns CDR1 SGHDT and CDR2 YYEEEE.

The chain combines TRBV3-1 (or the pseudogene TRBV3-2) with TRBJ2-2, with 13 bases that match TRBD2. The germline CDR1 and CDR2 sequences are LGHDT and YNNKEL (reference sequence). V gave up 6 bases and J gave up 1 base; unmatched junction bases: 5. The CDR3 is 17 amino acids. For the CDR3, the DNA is TGTGCCAGCAGGCGCAGACTAGCGGGAGGGAACACCGGGGAGCTGTTTTTT. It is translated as CASRRRLAGGNTGELFF.